This T cell receptor beta chain was identified during a study of control samples from healthy donors and cancer patients. Assay used: immunoSEQ multiplex PCR; TCRdb lists only in-frame clones, some missing. The sample holds more than 95,000 clones, 80% to 90% seen once. The germline V gene has CDR1 MNHEY and CDR2 SMNVEV (reference sequence). Trimming took 3 bases from V and 0 from J, leaving 9 bases between them. The CDR3 consists of 15 residues. The sample taken for sequencing was PBMCs. The gene calls are TRBV27 and TRBJ1-5; D may be TRBD1 (5 bases). The receptor was isolated from a woman between 50 and 59 years old with colorectal cancer. The CDR3 here is CASSFDSYSNQPQHF. DNA for the CDR3: TGTGCCAGCAGTTTCGACAGTTATAGCAATCAGCCCCAGCATTTT.